The clone carrying this T cell receptor (beta chain) has a handful of counts. Its antigen is currently unknown. The sample comes from a study of T-cell reconstitution after alpha-beta-depleted transplantation in children. With 4 bases removed from V and 4 bases from J, the gap between germline ends came to 22 bases. CDR3 length equals 17 residues. The TCRbeta library incorporated unique molecular identifiers. TCRdb re-called the PCR reads with MiXCR, one entry per CDR3 protein. The sample carries about 900,000 distinct CDR3 sequences, about 30% recorded once. Points from the study as a whole: One year after transplant, T-cell counts and diversity came mostly from newly produced T cells. Where alpha-beta T cells came from about two months after transplant was reportedly several hundred expanded graft clones.

This rearrangement joins TRBV12-3 or TRBV12-4 to TRBJ1-2; the D gene is possibly TRBD1 (5 bases). The sample here was PBMCs, mostly from graft donor cells, taken 360 days after TCRalphabeta/CD19-depleted stem cell transplant. The source is a boy in the first two years of life who had a stem cell transplant for SCID, so the T cells may come from the graft donor. CDR3 in amino acids: CASSSDPTETSLYGYTF. The DNA of the CDR3 is TGTGCCAGCAGTTCTGACCCGACAGAAACCTCGCTCTATGGCTACACCTTC.